The clone carrying this TCR beta chain was detected a few times. Its antigen is unidentified. The sample originates from a study of beta chain features in type 1 diabetes. Study-wide results and caveats: Short templates might get an advantage during PCR, and this would be equal in patients and controls. An over-representation of cells with high TCR expression could result from cDNA sequencing. Type 1 diabetes patients had moderately but significantly shorter TCRB CDR3s in all four CD4+ subsets.

This CDR3 has 15 residues. Trimming removed 5 bases from V and 3 bases from J; junction bases left unmatched: 5. Germline V CDR1 and CDR2: SGHAT, FQNNGV. What was sequenced were expressed TCRB transcripts, since all of the isolated RNA had been reverse transcribed. TCRdb's copy holds only in-frame clones and misses some; the assay was immunoSEQ multiplex PCR. Of 300,000 to 400,000 clones listed, 9.3% were seen once; the top ten hold 1%. The V and J genes are TRBV11-2 and TRBJ2-3; TRBD1 matches at 10 bases. Sequenced material: central memory CD4+ T cells from blood. The receptor comes from a man aged 25-45 years with type 1 diabetes. This CDR3 is CASSPPGQGTDTQYF. The CDR3 DNA follows: TGTGCCAGCAGCCCCCCGGGACAGGGGACAGATACGCAGTATTTT.